The rows below give T cell receptor beta chains drawn from one sample of a study of pediatric ulcerative colitis. Profiling relied on immunoSEQ multiplex PCR, and the TCRdb table lists in-frame clones only, not all of them. The profile shows roughly 64,000 clones, roughly nine tenths of them singletons. The source material was blood. The source is a boy between 5 and 17 years old with severe ulcerative colitis. CDR3s include the opening cysteine and the closing phenylalanine or tryptophan. A D gene is named only where the DNA matches it firmly. A row's size may be missing; if present it is once, few, many or a size class.

V	size	D	J	DNA	CDR3
TRBV10-2	.	.	TRBJ1-1	TGCGCCAGCTCCTGGGGCAGTTTGAACACTGAAGCTTTCTTT	CASSWGSLNTEAFF
TRBV28	.	.	TRBJ1-1	TGTGCCAGCAGTTTACAGCTGAACACTGAAGCTTTCTTT	CASSLQLNTEAFF
TRBV11-2	.	.	TRBJ2-7	TGTGCCAGCAGCCAGGGTTCGTACGAGCAGTACTTC	CASSQGSYEQYF
TRBV7-2	.	TRBD2	TRBJ2-7	TGTGCCAGCAGCATACGGGACTACCAGTCCTACGAGCAGTACTTC	CASSIRDYQSYEQYF
TRBV4-1	.	.	TRBJ2-7	TGCGCCAGCAGCCAAGGGGCAGGGGATAACTACGAGCAGTACTTC	CASSQGAGDNYEQYF
TRBV6-6	.	.	TRBJ1-2	TGTGCCAGCAGTTACGATGGCGCATTCAGAGATGGCTACACCTTC	CASSYDGAFRDGYTF
TRBV30	.	TRBD2	TRBJ2-7	TGTGCCTGGGCTCGCCCCCCGACGCTAGCGGGAGGGTTGTACTTC	CAWARPPTLAGGLYF
TRBV27	once	.	TRBJ2-2	TGTGCCAGCAGTTTTGGAGTCGCCGGGGAGCTGTTTTTT	CASSFGVAGELFF
TRBV10-3	.	TRBD1	TRBJ2-1	TGTGCCATCAGTCGAGCGGGACAGGGCTACAATGAGCAGTTCTTC	CAISRAGQGYNEQFF
TRBV7-6	few	.	TRBJ1-1	TGTGCCAGCAGCTTTACGGAGAACACTGAAGCTTTCTTT	CASSFTENTEAFF
TRBV30	few	.	TRBJ1-1	TGTGCCTGGAGTGAGGGCACTTTGAACACTGAAGCTTTCTTT	CAWSEGTLNTEAFF
TRBV30	.	TRBD1	TRBJ1-1	TGTGCCTGGAGTGGACAGGGAACTGTCACTGAAGCTTTCTTT	CAWSGQGTVTEAFF
TRBV29-1	.	TRBD2	TRBJ2-1	TGCAGCGTCCTTAGCGGGAATGAGCAGTTCTTC	CSVLSGNEQFF
TRBV5-8	.	.	TRBJ2-1	TGTGCCAGCAGCTCAACTAGGGTAAGCCCCACTTACAATGAGCAGTTCTTC	CASSSTRVSPTYNEQFF
TRBV19	.	TRBD1	TRBJ2-5	TGTGCCAGTAGTCTCGGGACAGGGGGCAAAGAGACCCAGTACTTC	CASSLGTGGKETQYF
TRBV5-6	.	.	TRBJ1-2	TGTGCCAGCAGCTTGGGATCCGACGGCTACACCTTC	CASSLGSDGYTF
TRBV6-5	once	.	TRBJ2-1	TGTGCCAGCAGTGGGGGAGAGTTTGCCTACAATGAGCAGTTCTTC	CASSGGEFAYNEQFF
TRBV28	.	TRBD1	TRBJ1-4	TGTGCCAGCAGTACTAACCGGGACAGACCTAATGAAAAACTGTTTTTT	CASSTNRDRPNEKLFF
TRBV18	.	.	TRBJ1-3	TGTGCCAGCTCACCAAACGAGGTCTCAAGAAACACCATATATTTT	CASSPNEVSRNTIYF
TRBV28	once	.	TRBJ1-1	TGTGCCAGCAGTTTATACGGGAACACTGAAGCTTTCTTT	CASSLYGNTEAFF
TRBV18	.	.	TRBJ2-5	TGTGCCAGCTCTCCCAAGGAAGGGGACCGGACCCAGTACTTC	CASSPKEGDRTQYF
TRBV11-2	once	.	TRBJ2-1	TGTGCCAGCAGCTTAGGGGCGGAGTGGGAATATGAGCAGTTCTTC	CASSLGAEWEYEQFF
TRBV7-2	.	TRBD1	TRBJ1-1	TGTGCCAGCAGCCTCCGAACAGGGGCGATCACTGAAGCTTTCTTT	CASSLRTGAITEAFF
TRBV19	once	.	TRBJ2-7	TGTGCCAGTAGTATCTTCGCAGGGTCCTCCTACGAGCAGTACTTC	CASSIFAGSSYEQYF
TRBV6-6	.	.	TRBJ2-3	TGTGCCAGCAGTTACCTCCAGGAGACTAGCACAGATACGCAGTATTTT	CASSYLQETSTDTQYF
TRBV2	.	.	TRBJ2-2	TGTGCCATCATGAGGGACCCCGGGGAGCTGTTTTTT	CAIMRDPGELFF
TRBV19	.	TRBD2	TRBJ2-1	TGTGCCAGTAGTATTCTCCTAGCGGGAGTTGTTGAGCAGTTCTTC	CASSILLAGVVEQFF
TRBV6-6	.	.	TRBJ2-5	TGTGCCAGCAGTTATAGTCACCAAGAGACCCAGTACTTC	CASSYSHQETQYF
TRBV7-9	.	TRBD1	TRBJ2-5	TGTGCCAGCAGCTCGCGGACAGGCGTAGGGGAGACCCAGTACTTC	CASSSRTGVGETQYF
TRBV27	.	.	TRBJ2-3	TGTGCCAGCAGGTTAGGGACGGGGGCCACAGATACGCAGTATTTT	CASRLGTGATDTQYF
TRBV4-1	.	.	TRBJ2-6	TGCGCCAGCAGCCAAGGGGGCTCTGGGGCCAACGTCCTGACTTTC	CASSQGGSGANVLTF
TRBV2	.	TRBD2	TRBJ2-1	TGTGCCAGCATCGCTGATGAGACTAGCGGACACAATGAGCAGTTCTTC	CASIADETSGHNEQFF
TRBV2	.	TRBD2	TRBJ2-5	TGTGCCAGCAGTCATTGGGGACTAGCGAGGGGCATCCAAGAGACCCAGTACTTC	CASSHWGLARGIQETQYF
TRBV7-9	.	.	TRBJ2-3	TGTGCCAGCAGCCCGACCCTTTTAGTTTCAGATACGCAGTATTTT	CASSPTLLVSDTQYF
TRBV5-7	.	.	TRBJ2-1	TGTGCCAGCAGCAGGCTCCACAATGAGCAGTTCTTC	CASSRLHNEQFF
TRBV11-2	.	TRBD1	TRBJ2-7	TGTGCCAGCAGCTTTGAAGGGACAGCTTTCTACGAGCAGTACTTC	CASSFEGTAFYEQYF
TRBV6-1	.	.	TRBJ1-1	TGTGCCAGCAGTGAACTGTTGTTGAAAGCTTTCTTT	CASSELLLKAFF
TRBV30	.	.	TRBJ1-1	TGTGCCTGGAGTGTAAGCGAGAACACTGAAGCTTTCTTT	CAWSVSENTEAFF
TRBV11-2	.	.	TRBJ2-2	TGTGCCAGCAGCTTATCGGACAGCTACACCGGGGAGCTGTTTTTT	CASSLSDSYTGELFF
TRBV11-2	.	TRBD2	TRBJ2-1	TGTGCCAGCAGCTTAGGATGGGCGGGAGGTTCCAATGAGCAGTTCTTC	CASSLGWAGGSNEQFF